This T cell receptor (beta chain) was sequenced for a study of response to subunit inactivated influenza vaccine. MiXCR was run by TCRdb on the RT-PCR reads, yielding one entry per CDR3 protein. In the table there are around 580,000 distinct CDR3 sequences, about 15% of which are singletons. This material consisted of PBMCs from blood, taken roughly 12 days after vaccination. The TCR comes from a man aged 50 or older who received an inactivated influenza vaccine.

The chain's CDR3 is CSVDLGRGGTQYF. The CDR3 nucleotides are TGCAGCGTTGACCTCGGTCGCGGTGGGACCCAGTACTTC. The chain joins TRBV29-1 to TRBJ2-5; D not certain. The CDR3 runs 13 residues. V was cut by 3 bases and J by 7 bases, with 15 bases left in between. Germline values: CDR1 SQVTM, CDR2 ANQGSEA.